This T cell receptor beta chain was documented in a study of technical replicates of blood from a few donors. The trim removed 5 bases at V and 1 base at J, leaving 4 bases unmatched. The CDR3 spans 14 residues. CDR1 is SGHNT and CDR2 is YENEEA in the germline V gene. The data were produced by immunoSEQ multiplex PCR, yet TCRdb's version contains in-frame clones alone and is incomplete. The data show 85,000 to 95,000 clones, 95% to 97% seen once. The sample comprised T cells isolated from PBMCs. The sequence was collected from a human donor in good health. The chain is built from TRBV11-3 and TRBJ2-5; 7 bases fit TRBD2. In DNA form, the CDR3 reads TGTGCCAGCAGCGGCTGGGGGGGCCAAGAGACCCAGTACTTC. This sequence encodes CASSGWGGQETQYF.